This T cell receptor beta chain was found in a study of T cells in Graves' hyperthyroidism and ophthalmopathy. Many counts were recorded for this clonotype. Germline V gene lookup returns CDR1 MDHEN and CDR2 SYDVKM. The CDR3 covers 13 residues. V lost 10 bases to trimming and J lost 6 bases, with 18 bases between them. The investigators amplified TCR beta CDR3 regions from RNA transcripts. First-round RT-PCR of the TCR CDR3 relied on the HTBI primer set. A single record per CDR3 protein comes from TCRdb applying MiXCR to the multiplex PCR reads. This table has about 350,000 distinct CDR3 sequences, around 18% appearing once.

The genes are TRBV28 and TRBJ1-1; possibly TRBD1 for D (5 bases). What was sequenced was blood. The TCR originated in a woman between 40 and 55 years old with Graves' ophthalmopathy. The CDR3 protein is CATAGVGGSEAFF. The CDR3 DNA sequence: TGTGCCACAGCGGGGGTTGGGGGTTCTGAAGCTTTCTTT.